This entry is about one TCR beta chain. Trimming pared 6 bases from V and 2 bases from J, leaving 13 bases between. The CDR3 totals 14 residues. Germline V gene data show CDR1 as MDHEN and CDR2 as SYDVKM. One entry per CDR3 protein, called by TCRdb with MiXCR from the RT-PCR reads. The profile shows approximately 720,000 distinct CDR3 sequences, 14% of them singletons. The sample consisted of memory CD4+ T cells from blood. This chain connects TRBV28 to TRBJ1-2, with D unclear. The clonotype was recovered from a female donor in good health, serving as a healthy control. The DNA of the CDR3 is TGTGCCAGCAGCAATCCTCTGACCAACTATGGCTACACCTTC. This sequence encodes CASSNPLTNYGYTF.